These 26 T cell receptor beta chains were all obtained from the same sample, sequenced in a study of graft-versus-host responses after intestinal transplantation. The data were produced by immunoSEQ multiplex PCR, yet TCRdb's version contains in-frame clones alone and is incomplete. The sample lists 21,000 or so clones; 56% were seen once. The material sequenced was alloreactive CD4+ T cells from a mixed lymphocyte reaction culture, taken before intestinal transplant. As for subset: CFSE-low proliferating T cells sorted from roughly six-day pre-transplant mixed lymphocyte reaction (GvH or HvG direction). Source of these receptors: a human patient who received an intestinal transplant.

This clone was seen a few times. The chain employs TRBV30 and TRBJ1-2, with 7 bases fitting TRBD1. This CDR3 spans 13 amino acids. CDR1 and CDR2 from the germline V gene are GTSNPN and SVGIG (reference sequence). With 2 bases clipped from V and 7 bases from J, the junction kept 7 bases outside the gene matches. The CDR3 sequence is CAWSYRDRSGYTF. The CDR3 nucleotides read TGTGCCTGGAGTTACCGGGACAGAAGTGGCTACACCTTC. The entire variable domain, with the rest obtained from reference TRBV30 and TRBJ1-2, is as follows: SQTIHQWPATLVQPVGSPLSLECTVEGTSNPNLYWYRQAAGRGLQLLFYSVGIGQISSEVPQNLSASRPQDRQFILSSKKLLLSDSGFYLCAWSYRDRSGYTFGSGTRLTVV.

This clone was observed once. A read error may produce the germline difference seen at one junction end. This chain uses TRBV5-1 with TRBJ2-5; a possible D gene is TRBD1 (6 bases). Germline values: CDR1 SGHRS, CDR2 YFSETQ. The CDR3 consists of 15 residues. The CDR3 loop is CASSPLTGLQETQYF. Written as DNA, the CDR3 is TGCGCCAGCAGCCCGTTGACAGGACTCCAAGAGACTCAGTACTTC. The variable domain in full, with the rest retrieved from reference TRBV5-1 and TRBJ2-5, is KAGVTQTPRYLIKTRGQQVTLSCSPISGHRSVSWYQQTPGQGLQFLFEYFSETQRNKGNFPGRFSGRQFSNSRSEMNVSTLELGDSALYLCASSPLTGLQETQYFGPGTRLLVL.

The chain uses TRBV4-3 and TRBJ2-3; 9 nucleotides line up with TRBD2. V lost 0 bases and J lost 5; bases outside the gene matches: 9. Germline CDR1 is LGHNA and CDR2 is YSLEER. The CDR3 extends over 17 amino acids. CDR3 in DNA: TGCGCCAGCAGCCAAGACCCCGCGGGGGGGCCCGGAGATACGCAGTATTTT. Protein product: CASSQDPAGGPGDTQYF.

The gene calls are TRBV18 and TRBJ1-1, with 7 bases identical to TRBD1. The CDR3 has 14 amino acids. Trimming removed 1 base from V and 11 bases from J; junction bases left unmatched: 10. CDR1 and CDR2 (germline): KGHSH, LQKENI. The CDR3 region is CASSPQGFTGDAFF. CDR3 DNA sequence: TGTGCCAGCTCACCACAAGGGTTTACAGGGGATGCTTTCTTT. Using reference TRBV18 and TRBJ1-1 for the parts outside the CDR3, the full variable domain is NAGVMQNPRHLVRRRGQEARLRCSPMKGHSHVYWYRQLPEEGLKFMVYLQKENIIDESGMPKERFSAEFPKEGPSILRIQQVVRGDSAAYFCASSPQGFTGDAFFGQGTRLTVV.

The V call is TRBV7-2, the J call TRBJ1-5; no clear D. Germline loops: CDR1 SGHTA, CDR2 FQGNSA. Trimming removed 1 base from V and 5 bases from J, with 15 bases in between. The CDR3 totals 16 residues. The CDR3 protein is CASSLVGSPSYQPQHF. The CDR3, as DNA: TGTGCCAGCAGCTTAGTGGGCAGCCCTTCCTATCAGCCCCAGCATTTT.

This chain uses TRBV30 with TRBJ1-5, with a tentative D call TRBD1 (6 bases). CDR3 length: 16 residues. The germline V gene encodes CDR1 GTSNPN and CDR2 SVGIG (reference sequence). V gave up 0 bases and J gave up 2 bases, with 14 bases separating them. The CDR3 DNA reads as TGTGCCTGGAGTGTACGGGACACCGTCCGCAATCAGCCCCAGCATTTT. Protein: CAWSVRDTVRNQPQHF.

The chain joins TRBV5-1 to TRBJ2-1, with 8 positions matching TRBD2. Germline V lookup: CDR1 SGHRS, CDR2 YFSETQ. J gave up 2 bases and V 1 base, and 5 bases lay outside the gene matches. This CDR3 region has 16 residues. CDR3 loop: CASSLSAGAAYNEQFF. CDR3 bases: TGCGCCAGCAGCTTGTCAGCGGGGGCCGCCTACAATGAGCAGTTCTTC.

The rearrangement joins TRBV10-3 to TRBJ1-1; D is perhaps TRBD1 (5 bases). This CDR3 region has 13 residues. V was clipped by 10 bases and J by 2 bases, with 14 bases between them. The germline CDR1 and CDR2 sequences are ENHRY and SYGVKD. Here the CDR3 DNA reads TGTGCCACCGCAAGCGGGGCTAACACTGAAGCTTTCTTT. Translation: CATASGANTEAFF.

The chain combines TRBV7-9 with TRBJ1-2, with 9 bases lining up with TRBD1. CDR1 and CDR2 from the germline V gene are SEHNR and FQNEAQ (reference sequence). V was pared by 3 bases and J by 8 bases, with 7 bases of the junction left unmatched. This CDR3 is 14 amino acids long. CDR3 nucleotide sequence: TGTGCCAGCAGCTTCCTACAGGGGGCAGTAGGCTACACCTTC. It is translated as CASSFLQGAVGYTF.

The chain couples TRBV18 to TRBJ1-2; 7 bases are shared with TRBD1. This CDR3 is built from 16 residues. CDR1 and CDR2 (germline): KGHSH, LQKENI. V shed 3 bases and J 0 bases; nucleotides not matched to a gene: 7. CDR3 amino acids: CASSPPGTAPNYGYTF. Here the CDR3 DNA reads TGTGCCAGCTCACCTCCGGGGACAGCCCCTAACTATGGCTACACCTTC.

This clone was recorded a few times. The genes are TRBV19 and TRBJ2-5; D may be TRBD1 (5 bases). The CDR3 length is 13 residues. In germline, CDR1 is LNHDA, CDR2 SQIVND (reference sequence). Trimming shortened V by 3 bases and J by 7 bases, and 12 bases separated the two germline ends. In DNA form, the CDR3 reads TGTGCCAGTAGTATTCAGGGATCGGGGACCCAGTACTTC. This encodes CASSIQGSGTQYF. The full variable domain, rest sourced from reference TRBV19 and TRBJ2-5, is DGGITQSPKYLFRKEGQNVTLSCEQNLNHDAMYWYRQDPGQGLRLIYYSQIVNDFQKGDIAEGYSVSREKKESFPLTVTSAQKNPTAFYLCASSIQGSGTQYFGPGTRLLVL.

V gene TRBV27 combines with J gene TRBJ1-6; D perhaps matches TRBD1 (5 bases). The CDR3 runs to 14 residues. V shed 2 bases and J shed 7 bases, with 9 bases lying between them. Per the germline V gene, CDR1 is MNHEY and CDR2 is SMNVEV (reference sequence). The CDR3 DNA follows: TGTGCCAGCAGTTTAAGCGGGGGGAATTCACCCCTCCACTTT. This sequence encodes CASSLSGGNSPLHF.

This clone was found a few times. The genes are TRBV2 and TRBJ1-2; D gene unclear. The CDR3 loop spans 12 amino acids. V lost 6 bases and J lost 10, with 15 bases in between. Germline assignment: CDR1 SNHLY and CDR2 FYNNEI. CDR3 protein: CASSPLLGHYTF. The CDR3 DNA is TGTGCCAGCAGCCCTCTTTTGGGCCACTACACCTTC.

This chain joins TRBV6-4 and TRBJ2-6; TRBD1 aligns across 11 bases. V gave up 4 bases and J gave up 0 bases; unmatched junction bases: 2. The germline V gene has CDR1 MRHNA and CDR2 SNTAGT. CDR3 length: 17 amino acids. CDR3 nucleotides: TGTGCCAGCAGTGCGGGGACAGGGGGCTCTGGGGCCAACGTCCTGACTTTC. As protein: CASSAGTGGSGANVLTF.

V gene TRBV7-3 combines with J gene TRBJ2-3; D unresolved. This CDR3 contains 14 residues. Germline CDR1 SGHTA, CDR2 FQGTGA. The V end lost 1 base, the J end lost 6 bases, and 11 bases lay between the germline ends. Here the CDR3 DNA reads TGTGCCAGCAGCTTAAGAGGCCCGTCGGATACGCAGTATTTT. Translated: CASSLRGPSDTQYF.

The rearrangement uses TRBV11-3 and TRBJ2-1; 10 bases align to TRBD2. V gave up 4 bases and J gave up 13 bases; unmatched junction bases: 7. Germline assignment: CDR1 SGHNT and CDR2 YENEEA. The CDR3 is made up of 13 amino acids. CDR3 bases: TGTGCCAGCAGCTCGGGACTAGCGACTAACCAGTTCTTC. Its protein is CASSSGLATNQFF. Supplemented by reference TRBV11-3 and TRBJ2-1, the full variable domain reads EAGVVQSPRYKIIEKKQPVAFWCNPISGHNTLYWYLQNLGQGPELLIRYENEEAVDDSQLPKDRFSAERLKGVDSTLKIQPAELGDSAVYLCASSSGLATNQFFGPGTRLTVL.

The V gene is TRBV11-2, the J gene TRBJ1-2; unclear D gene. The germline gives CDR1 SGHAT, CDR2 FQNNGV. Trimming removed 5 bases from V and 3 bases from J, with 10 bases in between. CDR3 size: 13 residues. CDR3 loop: CASSLSMDYGYTF. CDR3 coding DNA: TGTGCCAGCAGCCTATCCATGGACTATGGCTACACCTTC.

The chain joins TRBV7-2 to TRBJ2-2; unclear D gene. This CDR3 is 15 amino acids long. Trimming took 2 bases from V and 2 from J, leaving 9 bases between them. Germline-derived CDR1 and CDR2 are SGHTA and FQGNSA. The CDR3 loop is CASSLFTQNTGELFF. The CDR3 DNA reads TGTGCCAGCAGCTTATTTACACAAAACACCGGGGAGCTGTTTTTT.

The CDR3 nucleotides read TGTGCCAGCAGCTCCTATCTTATGAACACTGAAGCTTTCTTT. This translates into CASSSYLMNTEAFF. The chain uses TRBV7-8 and TRBJ1-1; D ambiguous. The CDR3 contains 14 residues. V lost 4 bases and J lost 0, with 9 bases in between. Per the germline V gene, CDR1 is SGHVS and CDR2 is FQNEAQ.

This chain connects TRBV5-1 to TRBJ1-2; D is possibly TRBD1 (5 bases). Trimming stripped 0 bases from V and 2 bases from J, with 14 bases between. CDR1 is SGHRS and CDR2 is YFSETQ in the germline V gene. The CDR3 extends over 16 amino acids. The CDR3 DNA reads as TGCGCCAGCAGCTTGGCAGGCGGGGCAGGAAACTATGGCTACACCTTC. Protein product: CASSLAGGAGNYGYTF.

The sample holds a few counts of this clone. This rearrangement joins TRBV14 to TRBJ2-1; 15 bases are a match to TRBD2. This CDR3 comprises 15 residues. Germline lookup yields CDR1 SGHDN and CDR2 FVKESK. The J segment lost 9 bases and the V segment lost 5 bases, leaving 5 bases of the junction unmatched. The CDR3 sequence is CASSFGLAGGIEQFF. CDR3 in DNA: TGTGCCAGCAGCTTCGGACTAGCGGGAGGGATTGAGCAGTTCTTC. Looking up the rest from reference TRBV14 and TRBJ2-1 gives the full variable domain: EAGVTQFPSHSVIEKGQTVTLRCDPISGHDNLYWYRRVMGKEIKFLLHFVKESKQDESGMPNNRFLAERTGGTYSTLKVQPAELEDSGVYFCASSFGLAGGIEQFFGPGTRLTVL.

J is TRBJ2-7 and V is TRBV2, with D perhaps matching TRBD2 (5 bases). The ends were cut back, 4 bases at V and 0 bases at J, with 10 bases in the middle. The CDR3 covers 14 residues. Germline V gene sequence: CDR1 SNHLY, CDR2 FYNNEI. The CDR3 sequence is CASSAEGRSYEQYF. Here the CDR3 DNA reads TGTGCCAGCAGTGCCGAGGGTCGCTCCTACGAGCAGTACTTC.

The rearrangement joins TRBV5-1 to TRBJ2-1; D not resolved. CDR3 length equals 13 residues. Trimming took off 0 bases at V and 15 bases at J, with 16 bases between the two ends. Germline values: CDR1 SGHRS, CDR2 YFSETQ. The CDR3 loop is CASSLGFGSGPFF. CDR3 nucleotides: TGCGCCAGCAGCTTGGGATTTGGCTCAGGTCCGTTCTTC. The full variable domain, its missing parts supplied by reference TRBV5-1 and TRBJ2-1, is KAGVTQTPRYLIKTRGQQVTLSCSPISGHRSVSWYQQTPGQGLQFLFEYFSETQRNKGNFPGRFSGRQFSNSRSEMNVSTLELGDSALYLCASSLGFGSGPFFGPGTRLTVL.

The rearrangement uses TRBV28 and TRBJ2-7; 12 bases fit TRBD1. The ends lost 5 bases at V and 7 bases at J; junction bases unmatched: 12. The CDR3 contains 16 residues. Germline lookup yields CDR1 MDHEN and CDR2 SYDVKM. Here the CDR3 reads CASSVPPGQGAREQYF. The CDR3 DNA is TGTGCCAGCAGTGTCCCTCCGGGACAGGGGGCTCGGGAGCAGTACTTC.

CDR3 sequence: CASSLEMNTEAFF. CDR3 DNA: TGTGCCAGCAGCTTGGAGATGAACACTGAAGCTTTCTTT. The chain carries TRBV7-9 and TRBJ1-1; D unclear. Trimming took 3 bases from V and 0 from J, leaving 5 bases between them. This CDR3 is built from 13 residues. Germline V gene sequence: CDR1 SEHNR, CDR2 FQNEAQ (reference sequence). The whole variable domain, filled in from reference TRBV7-9 and TRBJ1-1, reads DTGVSQNPRHKITKRGQNVTFRCDPISEHNRLYWYRQTLGQGPEFLTYFQNEAQLEKSRLLSDRFSAERPKGSFSTLEIQRTEQGDSAMYLCASSLEMNTEAFFGQGTRLTVV.

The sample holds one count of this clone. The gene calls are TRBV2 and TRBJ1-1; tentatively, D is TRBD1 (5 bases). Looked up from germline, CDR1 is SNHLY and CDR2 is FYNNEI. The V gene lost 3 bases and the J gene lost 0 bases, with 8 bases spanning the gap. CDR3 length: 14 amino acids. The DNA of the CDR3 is TGTGCCAGCAGTGAGACAGAGATGAACACTGAAGCTTTCTTT. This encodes CASSETEMNTEAFF.